In this sample, the clone carrying this T cell receptor (beta chain) turned up a few times. Its antigen remains unknown. This entry belongs to a study of cytomegalovirus exposure and HLA in healthy donors. Findings of the study overall: A later analysis reportedly found that, within productive TCRs, an Asian-associated ancestry cluster had fewer N-insertions than the mean observed across the approximately 670 donors. In a later analysis, at a false discovery rate of 0.05, 15,000 to 20,000 TCR beta sequences matched HLA alleles.

Primers: 60 Vbeta forward and 13 Jbeta reverse. Here immunoSEQ multiplex PCR was the method, and the copy in TCRdb shows in-frame clones only, minus some. The data contain 95,000 to 150,000 clones, approximately 15% of them singletons. This CDR3 region has 14 residues. Trimming removed 3 bases at V and 6 bases at J, with 12 bases between. Germline lookup yields CDR1 LNHDA and CDR2 SQIVND (reference sequence). The clonotype originates from a young woman in good health and CMV-seronegative. Sequenced: PBMCs. The rearrangement uses TRBV19 and TRBJ2-1; tentative D call: TRBD1 (5 bases). CDR3 nucleotide sequence: TGTGCCAGTAGTATGTCACAGGATGGCAATGAGCAGTTCTTC. Translating gives CASSMSQDGNEQFF.